This T cell receptor (beta chain) was found in a study of blood T cell repertoires in COVID-19. Study information: From the United States, Italy and Spain came samples of acute and convalescent COVID-19. From T cells, B-cell-depleted T cells, or PBMCs came the material, which was cDNA or gDNA.

Authors' processing steps: Counts of nucleated cells, estimated from reference gene primer amplification, were obtained. Some clones are missing from TCRdb's copy, which holds only in-frame ones; the method was immunoSEQ multiplex PCR. V, J and clone size derive from that table, while D and trimming were established from the DNA sequence. The table records approximately 230,000 clones, about 86% of them present only once. Only one count was recorded for this clone. The CDR3 spans 14 residues. The V gene lost 0 bases and the J gene lost 9 bases, with 9 bases spanning the gap. Per the germline V gene, CDR1 is SGHVS and CDR2 is FQNEAQ.

V gene TRBV7-8 combines with J gene TRBJ1-6, with D maybe TRBD1 (5 bases). The sample consisted of peripheral blood. The TCR was taken from a man older than 75 with acute or convalescent COVID-19. The chain's CDR3 is CASSLASGGSPLHF. CDR3 DNA: TGTGCCAGCAGCTTAGCCTCCGGGGGTTCACCCCTCCACTTT.